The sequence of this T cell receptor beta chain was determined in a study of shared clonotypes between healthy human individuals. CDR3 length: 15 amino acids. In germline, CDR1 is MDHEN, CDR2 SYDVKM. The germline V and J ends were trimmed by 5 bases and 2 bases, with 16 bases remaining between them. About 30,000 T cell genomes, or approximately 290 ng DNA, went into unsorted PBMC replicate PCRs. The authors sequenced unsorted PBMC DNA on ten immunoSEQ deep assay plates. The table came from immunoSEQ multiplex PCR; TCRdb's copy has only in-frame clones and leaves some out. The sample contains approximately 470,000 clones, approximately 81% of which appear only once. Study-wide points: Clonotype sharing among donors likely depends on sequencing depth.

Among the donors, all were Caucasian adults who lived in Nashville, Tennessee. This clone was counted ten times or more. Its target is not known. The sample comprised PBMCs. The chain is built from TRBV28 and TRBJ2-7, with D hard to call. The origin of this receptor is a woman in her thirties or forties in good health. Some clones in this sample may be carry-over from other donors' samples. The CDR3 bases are TGTGCCAGCAGTCGGATGGGCCAGCATCCCTACGAGCAGTACTTC. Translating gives CASSRMGQHPYEQYF.